A single sample gave rise to the 8 T cell receptor beta chains below, sequenced in a study of vaccination and CD4 T cells after COVID-19. The assay that was used to sequence DNA from cultured CD4+ T cells was the Oncomine TCR Beta short-read assay. Using its own MiXCR run on the PCR reads, TCRdb lists one record per CDR3 protein. The sample has approximately 25,000 distinct CDR3 sequences, around half seen once. Their antigen targets remain unknown. Treatment of the sample: roughly nine-day PBMC culture with coronavirus spike peptide pools or control peptides (ViraFEST assay). Sequencing was done on a sample of CD4+ T cells from blood, cultured in vitro. The origin of the receptors is a human donor who had recovered from COVID-19.

The chain joins TRBV5-8 to TRBJ2-3, with D unclear. CDR3 size: 14 residues. V was cut by 0 bases and J by 0 bases, with 5 bases left in between. CDR1 is SGHTS and CDR2 is YDEGEE in the germline V gene. The CDR3 region is CASSLGTSTDTQYF. The CDR3 coding sequence is TGTGCCAGCAGCTTGGGCACTAGCACAGATACGCAGTATTTT.

The chain joins TRBV6-1 to TRBJ1-2; D not resolved. CDR1 is MNHNS, CDR2 SASEGT, per germline. Trimming removed 6 bases at V and 8 bases at J, with 19 bases between. The CDR3 runs 14 residues. The CDR3 DNA reads TGTGCCAGCAGCCCACGACGGGCTCAATCGGGCTACACCTTC. It specifies CASSPRRAQSGYTF.

This sequence joins TRBV12-5 and TRBJ1-2; possibly TRBD1 for D (6 bases). Trimming cost V 1 base and J 5 bases, with 8 bases left between them. Germline lookup yields CDR1 LGHNT and CDR2 FRNRAP. This CDR3 contains 13 residues. CDR3 loop: CASGLGTEYGYTF. The CDR3 DNA reads as TGTGCTAGTGGTTTGGGGACAGAGTATGGCTACACCTTC.

The chain carries TRBV6-5 and TRBJ2-3, with TRBD1 as a possible D gene (6 bases). This CDR3 spans 16 amino acids. V was pared by 0 bases and J by 4 bases, with 14 bases between. Germline V gene data show CDR1 as MNHEY and CDR2 as SVGAGI. The CDR3 here is CASSYSKEGVPDTQYF. CDR3 sequence (DNA): TGTGCCAGCAGTTACTCGAAAGAGGGGGTGCCAGATACGCAGTATTTT.

This clonotype is categorized as medium-sized. The chain carries TRBV5-1 and TRBJ2-7; 7 bases map to TRBD1. The CDR3 spans 13 residues. The germline V gene has CDR1 SGHRS and CDR2 YFSETQ. Unmatched junction bases numbered 3, after V lost 0 bases and J lost 6 bases. The CDR3 reads CASSLGYRGEQYF. The CDR3 region has the DNA TGCGCCAGCAGCTTGGGCTACAGGGGCGAGCAGTACTTC.

This chain links TRBV12-3 or TRBV12-4 with TRBJ1-2; D ambiguous. The CDR3 is made up of 15 amino acids. V shed 0 bases and J shed 8 bases, with 16 bases lying between them. CDR3 residues: CASSLAETRLFGYTF. The DNA for the CDR3 is TGTGCCAGCAGTTTAGCGGAGACAAGACTCTTCGGCTACACCTTC.

This clonotype was seen once. The rearrangement links TRBV28 to TRBJ2-7; no clear D gene. V was pared by 5 bases and J by 0 bases, with 8 bases between. Germline V gives CDR1 MDHEN, CDR2 SYDVKM. The CDR3 has 13 residues. The CDR3 DNA sequence: TGTGCCAGCAGTACCGGGCGCTCCTACGAGCAGTACTTC. It encodes CASSTGRSYEQYF.

The rearrangement joins TRBV25-1 to TRBJ2-3, with 8 bases lining up with TRBD1. Germline CDR1 MGHDK, CDR2 SYGVNS. V dropped 6 bases and J dropped 0; count of bases not matched to a gene: 8. This CDR3 contains 16 residues. This chain's CDR3 is CASSERHRGSTDTQYF. The CDR3 DNA follows: TGTGCCAGCAGCGAAAGGCACAGGGGGAGCACAGATACGCAGTATTTT. The variable domain in full, with the rest retrieved from reference TRBV25-1 and TRBJ2-3, is EADIYQTPRYLVIGTGKKITLECSQTMGHDKMYWYQQDPGMELHLIHYSYGVNSTEKGDLSSESTVSRIRTEHFPLTLESARPSHTSQYLCASSERHRGSTDTQYFGPGTRLTVL.